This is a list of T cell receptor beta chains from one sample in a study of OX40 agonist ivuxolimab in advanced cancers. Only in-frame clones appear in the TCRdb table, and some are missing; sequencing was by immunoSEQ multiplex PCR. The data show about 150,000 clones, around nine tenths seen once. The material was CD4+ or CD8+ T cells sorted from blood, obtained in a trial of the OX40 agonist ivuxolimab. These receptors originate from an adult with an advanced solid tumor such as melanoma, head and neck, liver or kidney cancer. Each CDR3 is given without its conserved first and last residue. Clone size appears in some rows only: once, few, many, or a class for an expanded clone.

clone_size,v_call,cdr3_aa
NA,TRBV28,ASTFGGGTTDTQY
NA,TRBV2,ASTRTGTEIVDEQY
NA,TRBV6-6,ASSYGLAGPYEQY
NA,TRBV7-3,ASSRGTSGFYEQY
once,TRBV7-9,ASSLDRANQPQH
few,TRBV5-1,ASSLVASVYQETQY
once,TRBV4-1,ASSYSGWESTGELF
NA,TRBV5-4,ASSLGGASSGNTIY
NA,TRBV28,ASSSPGAGRESDEQY
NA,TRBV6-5,ASRWDSRAEAF
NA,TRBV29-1,SVVGYLGDTEAF
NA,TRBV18,ASSPKADTQY
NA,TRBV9,ASSASYGGGELF
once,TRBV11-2,ASSFVSGRGGTDTQY
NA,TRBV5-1,ASSFQTGTDISYEQY
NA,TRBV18,ASSRGEDETQY
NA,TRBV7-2,ASSFRDRNQPQH
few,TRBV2,ASRDTYGYT
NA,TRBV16,ASSQDMVLTEAF
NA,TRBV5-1,ASYSPSSYNEQF
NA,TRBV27,ASRQLAGARNEQF
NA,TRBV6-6,ASSFSRVRNTEAF
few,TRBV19,ASSIRLATNEKLF
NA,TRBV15,ATSRKGHLSSYEQY
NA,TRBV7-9,ASSLRENQPQH